These 26 T cell receptor beta chains were sequenced from one sample in a study of T cells after yellow fever vaccination. TCRdb re-called the 5' RACE reads with MiXCR, one entry per CDR3 protein. Among 300,000 to 400,000 distinct CDR3 sequences listed, 7% to 10% were seen once. The sequenced sample was PBMCs, obtained around 45 days after the first yellow fever vaccination. These receptors were collected from a man aged 18 to 35 who received the YFV17D yellow fever vaccine.

This sequence joins TRBV12-3 or TRBV12-4 and TRBJ1-6; D ambiguous. The germline V and J ends were trimmed by 1 base and 11 bases, with 3 bases remaining between them. This CDR3 has 11 residues. CDR3 nucleotides: TGTGCCAGCAGTTTAGGAGCACCCCTCCACTTT. It encodes CASSLGAPLHF.

This clonotype was seen only a few times. The chain couples TRBV29-1 to TRBJ2-7; D is perhaps TRBD2 (6 bases). CDR3 length: 12 residues. Deletions cut 4 bases from V and 6 bases from J, with 13 bases between. Germline assignment: CDR1 SQVTM and CDR2 ANQGSEA. The CDR3 loop is CSVGSGDGEQYF. The DNA of the CDR3 is TGCAGCGTTGGGTCGGGGGATGGCGAGCAGTACTTC.

This clonotype showed up just a few times. The rearrangement joins TRBV18 to TRBJ2-3; 11 bases align to TRBD2. From germline, CDR1 is KGHSH and CDR2 LQKENI. This CDR3 spans 17 amino acids. With 1 base clipped from V and 0 bases from J, the junction kept 3 bases outside the gene matches. The CDR3 loop is CASSPRLAGTSTDTQYF. Written as DNA, the CDR3 is TGTGCCAGCTCACCACGACTAGCGGGGACTAGCACAGATACGCAGTATTTT.

This clonotype was picked up many times. The chain recombines TRBV3-1 with TRBJ2-4; 13 bases agree with TRBD2. The CDR3 has 16 amino acids. CDR1 LGHDT and CDR2 YNNKEL come from the germline V gene (reference sequence). Trimming at V came to 4 bases and at J to 1 base, leaving 1 base not matched to a gene. The CDR3 DNA reads TGTGCCAGCAGCCCGACTAGCGGGGGGGCCAAAAACATTCAGTACTTC. It codes for CASSPTSGGAKNIQYF. Full variable domain (remainder filled in from reference TRBV3-1 and TRBJ2-4): DTAVSQTPKYLVTQMGNDKSIKCEQNLGHDTMYWYKQDSKKFLKIMFSYNNKELIINETVPNRFSPKSPDKAHLNLHINSLELGDSAVYFCASSPTSGGAKNIQYFGAGTRLSVL.

A few counts support this clonotype. The CDR3 region has the DNA TGTGCCAGCAGTGACGGAAGGGGGGCGCCTGGGGCCAACGTCCTGACTTTC. Its translation is CASSDGRGAPGANVLTF. The chain couples TRBV25-1 to TRBJ2-6; D possibly matches TRBD1 or TRBD2 (6 bases each). Germline V gives CDR1 MGHDK, CDR2 SYGVNS. The V and J ends lost 3 bases and 2 bases respectively, with 14 bases between them. The CDR3 loop spans 17 amino acids.

The genes are TRBV27 and TRBJ2-7, with TRBD2 identical over 9 bases. This CDR3 has 14 amino acids. J was trimmed by 2 bases and V by 5 bases; bases with no gene match: 4. Germline lookup yields CDR1 MNHEY and CDR2 SMNVEV (reference sequence). The CDR3 sequence: CASSRSGGTYEQYF. The DNA for the CDR3 is TGTGCCAGCAGTCGCAGCGGGGGGACCTACGAGCAGTACTTC.

This clonotype came up a few times. The chain recombines TRBV5-1 with TRBJ1-1; D not certain. V lost 2 bases, J lost 3 bases, and 20 bases lay in between. This CDR3 has 17 amino acids. Germline V gene data show CDR1 as SGHRS and CDR2 as YFSETQ. This chain's CDR3 is CASSFGALMSGYTEAFF. The CDR3 bases are TGCGCCAGCAGCTTTGGAGCCCTTATGTCGGGGTACACTGAAGCTTTCTTT.

The chain has TRBV19 and TRBJ1-1, with D unresolved. Germline V gene lookup returns CDR1 LNHDA and CDR2 SQIVND (reference sequence). Trimming cost V 4 bases and J 4 bases, with 4 bases left between them. The CDR3 consists of 11 residues. The DNA for the CDR3 is TGTGCCAGTAGTAGGGTCACTGAAGCTTTCTTT. Its translation is CASSRVTEAFF.

The CDR3: CASSFLVGREETQYF. As DNA, the CDR3 is TGTGCCAGCAGTTTCTTGGTGGGTAGAGAAGAGACCCAGTACTTC. The chain is built from TRBV28 and TRBJ2-5; unclear D gene. CDR3 length equals 15 residues. Trimming pared 3 bases from V and 3 bases from J, leaving 14 bases between. Germline CDR1 MDHEN, CDR2 SYDVKM.

A few counts support this clonotype. V is TRBV19 and J is TRBJ2-3; D is possibly TRBD1 or TRBD2 (6 bases each). Trimming left V 7 bases short and J 4 bases short, with 18 bases between. The germline V gene encodes CDR1 LNHDA and CDR2 SQIVND (reference sequence). This CDR3 comprises 15 residues. The CDR3 is CASKSVGGPADTQYF. DNA of the CDR3: TGTGCCAGTAAAAGCGTGGGGGGCCCGGCAGATACGCAGTATTTT.

This chain connects TRBV5-6 to TRBJ1-1, with 9 nucleotides matching TRBD1. CDR1 and CDR2 from the germline V gene are SGHDT and YYEEEE. The CDR3 consists of 12 residues. The V and J ends lost 4 bases and 7 bases, in that order; junction bases with no gene match: 2. The DNA for the CDR3 is TGTGCCAGCAGCCGGACAGGGGTTGAAGCTTTCTTT. This codes for CASSRTGVEAFF.

This clonotype has only a few counts. The chain couples TRBV7-2 to TRBJ1-5; D not resolved. V was shortened by 3 bases and J by 5 bases, with 8 bases between the two germline ends. The CDR3 sequence is 13 residues long. The germline gives CDR1 SGHTA, CDR2 FQGNSA. The CDR3 nucleotides are TGTGCCAGCAGCTTGTGGACCGATCAGCCCCAGCATTTT. Its protein product is CASSLWTDQPQHF.

This clonotype was seen repeatedly, ten times or more. The chain couples TRBV3-1 to TRBJ2-1, with TRBD2 identical over 8 bases. The CDR3 is 19 residues long. V lost 0 bases, J lost 3 bases, and 13 bases stayed unmatched. Per the germline V gene, CDR1 is LGHDT and CDR2 is YNNKEL (reference sequence). Here the CDR3 DNA reads TGTGCCAGCAGCCAAGATATCAGGGAGACTAGCGAGTTCTACAATGAGCAGTTCTTC. As protein: CASSQDIRETSEFYNEQFF.

The rearrangement joins TRBV21-1 to TRBJ2-3; the table's D call, TRBD1, was not checked against the DNA. TRBV21-1 is a known pseudogene. This CDR3 spans 15 amino acids. The CDR3 coding sequence is TGTGCCAGCAGCAAATCCCCCACCCGGGTCCATACGCAGTATTTT. It encodes CASSKSPTRVHTQYF.

A few counts support this clonotype. The V call is TRBV4-1, the J call TRBJ1-5; D is perhaps TRBD1 (5 bases). Trimming shortened V by 1 base and J by 2 bases, and 12 bases separated the two germline ends. In germline, CDR1 is MGHRA, CDR2 YSYEKL. CDR3 length: 16 amino acids. The CDR3 bases are TGCGCCAGCAGCCAAGCCCGCTGGGGGGGCAATCAGCCCCAGCATTTT. Translating it yields CASSQARWGGNQPQHF.

This clonotype has more than one count but fewer than ten. The chain employs TRBV5-6 and TRBJ2-7; 9 bases align to TRBD2. V lost 2 bases to trimming and J lost 2 bases; unmatched junction nucleotides: 5. This CDR3 contains 15 residues. The germline gives CDR1 SGHDT, CDR2 YYEEEE. CDR3: CASSFGSGGTYEQYV. As DNA, the CDR3 is TGTGCCAGCAGCTTTGGTAGCGGGGGTACCTACGAGCAGTACGTC.

This clonotype was seen more than once but under ten times. The V call is TRBV5-1, the J call TRBJ2-1, with D uncertain. Per the germline V gene, CDR1 is SGHRS and CDR2 is YFSETQ. V dropped 0 bases and J dropped 7 bases, with 11 bases sitting between them. The CDR3 sequence is 14 residues long. CDR3 residues: CASSLGGYRNEQFF. CDR3 nucleotides: TGCGCCAGCAGCTTGGGTGGGTATCGGAATGAGCAGTTCTTC.

CDR3 bases: TGTGCCATCAGAAAGGAGCCGAACTATGGCTACACCTTC. Its protein product is CAIRKEPNYGYTF. V usage is TRBV10-3 and J usage is TRBJ1-2; D uncertain. V lost 6 bases, J lost 2 bases, and 10 bases lay in between. Germline-derived CDR1 and CDR2 are ENHRY and SYGVKD. The CDR3 totals 13 residues.

CDR3 sequence (DNA): TGTGCCAGCAGCTCCGGGTTGACTAATGAAAAACTGTTTTTT. Protein sequence: CASSSGLTNEKLFF. The V gene is TRBV7-8, the J gene TRBJ1-4; no reliable D call. With 4 bases removed from V and 2 bases from J, the gap between germline ends came to 8 bases. This CDR3 comprises 14 residues. The germline gives CDR1 SGHVS, CDR2 FQNEAQ.

The CDR3 region is CSATDGNSYEQYV. The DNA of the CDR3 is TGCAGTGCAACGGACGGGAACTCCTACGAGCAGTACGTC. The J gene is TRBJ2-7, the V gene TRBV20-1, with D maybe TRBD2 (5 bases). CDR1 is DFQATT, CDR2 SNEGSKA, per germline (reference sequence). This CDR3 is 13 amino acids long. Trimming left V 6 bases short and J 0 bases short, with 12 bases between.

This clonotype was detected many times. The chain uses TRBV6-1 and TRBJ2-3; 11 nucleotides line up with TRBD2. This CDR3 spans 16 amino acids. CDR1 and CDR2 (germline): MNHNS, SASEGT. Germline trimming cut 6 bases from V and 4 bases from J; bases unmatched to any gene: 9. CDR3 nucleotides: TGTGCCAGCAGCCGGACCCTAGCGGGGGGCGCAGATACGCAGTATTTT. Translating it yields CASSRTLAGGADTQYF.

The chain couples TRBV13 to TRBJ2-3, with unresolved D. Looked up from germline, CDR1 is PRHDT and CDR2 is FYEKMQ (reference sequence). The CDR3 is 9 residues long. Trimming stripped 10 bases from V and 3 bases from J, with 2 bases between. The CDR3 DNA reads TGTGCCAAAACAGATACGCAGTATTTT. This codes for CAKTDTQYF.

The chain has TRBV7-9 and TRBJ2-7; 8 bases line up with TRBD1. This CDR3 has 14 amino acids. V gave up 7 bases and J gave up 3 bases; unmatched junction bases: 8. Germline lookup yields CDR1 SEHNR and CDR2 FQNEAQ (reference sequence). The CDR3 loop reads CASTRTGSNYEQYF. CDR3 coding DNA: TGTGCCAGCACCCGGACAGGGAGTAACTACGAGCAGTACTTC.

As for this clonotype: An end of the junction does not agree with germline; a read error may underlie this. The J gene is TRBJ1-6, the V gene TRBV6-2 or TRBV6-3; D is possibly TRBD1 (5 bases). From germline, CDR1 is MNHEY and CDR2 SVGEGT. This CDR3 contains 12 residues. Here the CDR3 DNA reads TGTGCCAGCAGTTACTCGCTGGGGGTCCACTACTTT. Translating gives CASSYSLGVHYF.

This clonotype was counted only a few times. The rearrangement joins TRBV9 to TRBJ2-2; D remains ambiguous. V lost 3 bases, J lost 6 bases, and 12 bases lay in between. The germline V gene encodes CDR1 SGDLS and CDR2 YYNGEE. The CDR3 runs to 14 residues. The CDR3 region is CASSGSDNPGELFF. For the CDR3, the DNA is TGTGCCAGCAGCGGGTCCGACAACCCCGGGGAGCTGTTTTTT.

The rearrangement joins TRBV5-1 to TRBJ2-2; tentatively, D is TRBD2 (6 bases). Trimming left V 0 bases short and J 7 bases short, with 13 bases between. Germline assignment: CDR1 SGHRS and CDR2 YFSETQ. There are 15 residues in the CDR3. Here the CDR3 reads CASSLGPGGVGELFF. The CDR3 DNA is TGCGCCAGCAGCTTGGGCCCCGGGGGAGTCGGGGAGCTGTTTTTT.